One sample yielded the 3 T cell receptor beta chains listed below, sequenced in a study of control samples from healthy donors and cancer patients. Profiling relied on immunoSEQ multiplex PCR, and the TCRdb table lists in-frame clones only, not all of them. The repertoire includes 85,000 to 90,000 clones, 85% to 90% of them detected once, and about 8.6% sits in the top ten. Sequenced input: PBMCs. The origin of the receptors is a woman aged 45-65 years with colorectal cancer.

V gene TRBV7-2 combines with J gene TRBJ2-5; no firm D call. CDR1 is SGHTA and CDR2 is FQGNSA in the germline V gene. The CDR3 is made up of 13 amino acids. V was pared by 4 bases and J by 0 bases, with 6 bases between. The CDR3 nucleotides are TGTGCCAGCAGCTCCGACTACCAAGAGACCCAGTACTTC. Translated, it gives CASSSDYQETQYF.

J is TRBJ1-5 and V is TRBV19; perhaps TRBD1 as D (6 bases). CDR1 is LNHDA, CDR2 SQIVND, per germline (reference sequence). The CDR3 covers 16 residues. The V end lost 5 bases, the J end lost 2 bases, and 16 bases lay between the germline ends. The CDR3 sequence is CASSPSGGFGNQPQHF. The CDR3 DNA reads as TGTGCCAGTAGTCCCTCGGGGGGCTTTGGCAATCAGCCCCAGCATTTT.

The chain recombines TRBV6-5 with TRBJ1-2, with 7 nucleotides matching TRBD1. The CDR3 totals 14 residues. Unmatched junction bases numbered 5, after V lost 7 bases and J lost 0 bases. CDR1 is MNHEY, CDR2 SVGAGI, per germline. The CDR3 loop is CASIPGQANYGYTF. The CDR3 DNA reads TGTGCCAGCATTCCTGGACAGGCTAACTATGGCTACACCTTC.